These T cell receptor beta chains were read from a single sample in a study of T cells in Graves' hyperthyroidism and ophthalmopathy. One entry per CDR3 protein, called by TCRdb with MiXCR from the multiplex PCR reads. The sample has more than 300,000 distinct CDR3 sequences, about 18% seen once. What was sequenced was blood. Source of these receptors: a young woman with Graves' hyperthyroidism that later progressed to Graves' ophthalmopathy. Each CDR3 is given with its conserved first and last residue. Fields, in order: CDR3 protein, CDR3 DNA, clone size, J gene, V gene, D gene. D genes are given only for firm matches. Size is stated for part of the rows, as once, few or many counts, or as a class when the clone is expanded.

CDR3aa: CASSSDGGGPYNEQFF
CDR3nt: TGTGCCAGCAGCTCCGACGGAGGGGGCCCCTACAATGAGCAGTTCTTC
abundance: many
j_gene: TRBJ2-1
v_gene: TRBV5-8
d_gene: NA

CDR3aa: CASSPRGGLLETQYF
CDR3nt: TGTGCCAGCAGCCCCCGGGGAGGGCTTCTGGAGACCCAGTACTTC
abundance: NA
j_gene: TRBJ2-5
v_gene: TRBV7-8
d_gene: TRBD2

CDR3aa: CASSEPWGQGGRTGELFF
CDR3nt: TGTGCCAGCAGTGAACCCTGGGGACAGGGTGGACGCACCGGGGAGCTGTTTTTT
abundance: many
j_gene: TRBJ2-2
v_gene: TRBV25-1
d_gene: TRBD1

CDR3aa: CASSLVIGRGTGELFF
CDR3nt: TGTGCCAGCAGCTTAGTGATAGGGCGTGGCACCGGGGAGCTGTTTTTT
abundance: NA
j_gene: TRBJ2-2
v_gene: TRBV7-6
d_gene: NA

CDR3aa: CASSRRLAGGRTGELFF
CDR3nt: TGTGCCAGCAGCCGCCGACTAGCGGGGGGGCGCACCGGGGAGCTGTTTTTT
abundance: many
j_gene: TRBJ2-2
v_gene: TRBV13
d_gene: TRBD2

CDR3aa: CASSSGIYTDTQYF
CDR3nt: TGTGCCAGCAGTTCCGGGATCTACACAGATACGCAGTATTTT
abundance: many
j_gene: TRBJ2-3
v_gene: TRBV12-3/TRBV12-4
d_gene: NA

CDR3aa: CASSAGTGGEQPQHF
CDR3nt: TGTGCCAGCAGTGCAGGGACAGGGGGCGAACAGCCCCAGCATTTT
abundance: many
j_gene: TRBJ1-5
v_gene: TRBV2
d_gene: TRBD1

CDR3aa: CASSLAGKIYEQYF
CDR3nt: TGTGCCAGCAGTTTAGCGGGAAAGATCTACGAGCAGTACTTC
abundance: NA
j_gene: TRBJ2-7
v_gene: TRBV11-2
d_gene: TRBD2

CDR3aa: CASKPTYAGGYEQYF
CDR3nt: TGTGCCAGCAAACCAACTTACGCCGGAGGCTACGAGCAGTACTTC
abundance: NA
j_gene: TRBJ2-7
v_gene: TRBV6-1
d_gene: NA

CDR3aa: CARTRKGQGLHF
CDR3nt: TGCGCCAGGACGAGAAAGGGACAGGGCCTCCACTTT
abundance: NA
j_gene: TRBJ1-6
v_gene: TRBV10-1
d_gene: TRBD1

CDR3aa: CASGLTPGQFNQPQHF
CDR3nt: TGTGCTAGTGGTTTGACTCCGGGACAGTTTAATCAGCCCCAGCATTTT
abundance: many
j_gene: TRBJ1-5
v_gene: TRBV12-5
d_gene: TRBD1

CDR3aa: CATRGLKPTNYGYTF
CDR3nt: TGTGCCACGAGGGGCTTGAAGCCTACTAACTATGGCTACACCTTC
abundance: many
j_gene: TRBJ1-2
v_gene: TRBV2
d_gene: NA

CDR3aa: CASSYSIDLGGTEAFF
CDR3nt: TGTGCCAGCAGTTACTCAATCGACTTAGGGGGCACTGAAGCTTTCTTT
abundance: many
j_gene: TRBJ1-1
v_gene: TRBV6-5
d_gene: NA

CDR3aa: CSAKDEIPGPLRSTDTQYF
CDR3nt: TGCAGTGCTAAAGATGAGATACCGGGACCCCTAAGGTCCACAGATACGCAGTATTTT
abundance: NA
j_gene: TRBJ2-3
v_gene: TRBV20-1
d_gene: NA

CDR3aa: CSVRYSGYEQYF
CDR3nt: TGCAGCGTACGATACTCGGGCTACGAGCAGTACTTC
abundance: many
j_gene: TRBJ2-7
v_gene: TRBV29-1
d_gene: NA

CDR3aa: CATYNYGYTF
CDR3nt: TGTGCCACTTATAACTATGGCTACACCTTC
abundance: few
j_gene: TRBJ1-2
v_gene: TRBV19
d_gene: NA

CDR3aa: CSARVSAAADTQYF
CDR3nt: TGCAGTGCTAGAGTATCGGCGGCGGCAGATACGCAGTATTTT
abundance: NA
j_gene: TRBJ2-3
v_gene: TRBV20-1
d_gene: NA

CDR3aa: CASSLQASTEAFF
CDR3nt: TGCGCCAGCAGCTTGCAGGCGTCCACTGAAGCTTTCTTT
abundance: few
j_gene: TRBJ1-1
v_gene: TRBV5-1
d_gene: NA

CDR3aa: CASSLEGVSNEQFF
CDR3nt: TGTGCCAGCAGTTTAGAAGGGGTGAGCAATGAGCAGTTCTTC
abundance: many
j_gene: TRBJ2-1
v_gene: TRBV12-3/TRBV12-4
d_gene: NA

CDR3aa: CAISGGQVSSYEQYF
CDR3nt: TGTGCCATCAGTGGGGGACAGGTTAGCTCCTACGAGCAGTACTTC
abundance: NA
j_gene: TRBJ2-7
v_gene: TRBV10-3
d_gene: TRBD1

CDR3aa: CASSYSGADWTEAFF
CDR3nt: TGTGCCAGCAGTTACTCGGGGGCTGATTGGACAGAAGCTTTCTTT
abundance: many
j_gene: TRBJ1-1
v_gene: TRBV6-6
d_gene: NA

CDR3aa: CASSFKSVDEKLFF
CDR3nt: TGTGCCAGCAGCTTCAAGTCGGTAGATGAAAAACTGTTTTTT
abundance: many
j_gene: TRBJ1-4
v_gene: TRBV7-9
d_gene: NA

CDR3aa: CASSSTGAPSNTEAFF
CDR3nt: TGTGCCAGCAGTTCCACCGGGGCCCCATCGAACACTGAAGCTTTCTTT
abundance: NA
j_gene: TRBJ1-1
v_gene: TRBV28
d_gene: NA

CDR3aa: CSARDPPPGPQETQYF
CDR3nt: TGCAGTGCTAGAGATCCCCCCCCGGGGCCTCAAGAGACCCAGTACTTC
abundance: NA
j_gene: TRBJ2-5
v_gene: TRBV20-1
d_gene: NA

CDR3aa: CASSLNEEYEQYF
CDR3nt: TGTGCCAGCAGCTTAAACGAGGAGTACGAGCAGTACTTC
abundance: many
j_gene: TRBJ2-7
v_gene: TRBV11-2
d_gene: NA

CDR3aa: CSVETGANYGYTF
CDR3nt: TGCAGCGTTGAGACAGGGGCTAACTATGGCTACACCTTC
abundance: many
j_gene: TRBJ1-2
v_gene: TRBV29-1
d_gene: TRBD1

CDR3aa: CASRPRQGAYNTEAFF
CDR3nt: TGTGCCAGCAGACCTAGACAGGGGGCTTATAACACTGAAGCTTTCTTT
abundance: many
j_gene: TRBJ1-1
v_gene: TRBV27
d_gene: TRBD1

CDR3aa: CASTTDGRYGLQETQYF
CDR3nt: TGTGCCAGCACCACCGACGGGCGGTACGGTCTCCAAGAGACCCAGTACTTC
abundance: many
j_gene: TRBJ2-5
v_gene: TRBV11-2
d_gene: NA

CDR3aa: CASMSGGRNTIYF
CDR3nt: TGTGCCAGCATGTCGGGTGGAAGAAACACCATATATTTT
abundance: many
j_gene: TRBJ1-3
v_gene: TRBV2
d_gene: NA

CDR3aa: CASSPDLLQETQYF
CDR3nt: TGTGCCAGCTCACCAGACCTACTCCAAGAGACCCAGTACTTC
abundance: many
j_gene: TRBJ2-5
v_gene: TRBV18
d_gene: NA

CDR3aa: CASSNDGGVTDTQYF
CDR3nt: TGTGCCAGCAGTAACGACGGGGGTGTCACAGATACGCAGTATTTT
abundance: NA
j_gene: TRBJ2-3
v_gene: TRBV6-1
d_gene: NA